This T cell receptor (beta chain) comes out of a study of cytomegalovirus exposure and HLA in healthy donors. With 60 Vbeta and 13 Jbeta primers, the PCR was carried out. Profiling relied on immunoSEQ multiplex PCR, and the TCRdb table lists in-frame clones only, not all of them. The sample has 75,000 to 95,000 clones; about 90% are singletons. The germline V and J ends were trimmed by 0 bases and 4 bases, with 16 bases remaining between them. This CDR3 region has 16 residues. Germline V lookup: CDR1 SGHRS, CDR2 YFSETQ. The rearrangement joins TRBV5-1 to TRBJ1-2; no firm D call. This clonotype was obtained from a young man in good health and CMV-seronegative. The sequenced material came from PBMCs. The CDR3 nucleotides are TGCGCCAGCAGCTTGGAAGGTTCAGGACGGGGCTATGGCTACACCTTC. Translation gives CASSLEGSGRGYGYTF.